The entry below describes one T cell receptor (beta chain). This clone was seen ten or more times. The specificity of this receptor is unknown. No base-level quality is on record; no much larger clone is a single base apart. This entry belongs to a study of cytomegalovirus exposure and HLA in healthy donors (dated 2017 in TCRdb). About the investigation overall: According to an earlier analysis of 550 to 750 of the donors, 150 million to 200 million T cells yielded over 90 million unique TCR beta sequences and 276 Gb of sequence data. An early release that covered about 640 HLA-typed donors contained approximately 300 gigabases of sequencing data and 85 million to 100 million unique TCR sequences. Among the roughly 390 genotyped donors, around 79% belonged to the genetic ancestry cluster associated with self-reported Caucasian donors. The study aimed to test whether cataloging public T cell receptors could reveal signatures of past pathogen exposure. The study used immunosequencing to profile the T cell repertoires of some 600 subjects and linked those repertoires to cytomegalovirus serostatus. In addition to the first cohort of around 670 subjects, a separate validation cohort of about 120 different subjects was used. The study combined high-throughput TCR immunosequencing, statistical association of individual TCRs with disease status, and machine learning to predict cytomegalovirus infection status. A later analysis re-examined previously published TCR beta repertoires from more than 600 donors and added high-resolution HLA genotyping to investigate patterns of TCR occurrence. Rather than using new phenotypic data, the later analysis identified candidate immune exposures from TCR beta sequences and from how often those sequences occurred across donors. To decide whether each TCR beta V gene segment behaved as functional or pseudogenic, an earlier analysis of some 600 of the donors relied on high-throughput TCR beta sequencing. Alongside the repertoire data, information on donor age, sex, ethnicity and CMV serostatus was compiled. Genome-wide SNP genotypes for about 60% of the roughly 670 donors were used in a later genetic analysis, which treated that subset as a discovery cohort. Every discovery cohort repertoire had been produced on one sequencing platform. HLA typing included class I and class II loci at four-digit resolution. Typing coverage differed by locus: A, B, C, DRB1 and DQB1 were typed in about 620-630 donors, DQA1 in 500 to 550, DPA1 in some 570, and DPB1 in about 450. Four to six DR-DQ haplotypes were handled as single units for association and clustering, since linkage in the cohort was strong. Among approximately 370 genotyped donors of the cohort, an average of approximately 240,000 unique TCR beta nucleotide sequences was sequenced per donor, of which 15% to 20% were non-productive.

Points the paper makes about the study in general: Most TCR sequences were observed very rarely across donors, whereas some public TCRs were present in many individuals. In a later genetic analysis, a missense DCLRE1C variant was associated with V-gene and J-gene trimming of TCR beta chains, and the association was replicated in an independent cohort. In an earlier analysis of more than 500 of the donors, most TCR beta V segments appeared in productive rearrangements about 90% or about 30% of the time, broadly matching IMGT annotations. A further reported finding was that TCR beta sequences accurately predicted the HLA-A and HLA-B alleles for most subjects in the first cohort. The earlier analysis of 587 of the donors excluded 15 to 20 rarely observed V segments, including chromosome 9 orphons, because counts were too low. A cluster of highly shared sequence variants was judged likely to represent a technical artifact of the sequencing pipeline. The cohort was sequenced for TCR beta chains only, and without alpha or paired-chain data the features that could be detected were limited. In a later analysis, about 17,000 TCR beta sequences were associated with specific HLA alleles at a false discovery rate of 0.05. Some IMGT-functional V segments, including TRBV6-2 and TRBV6-3, could not be told apart with the 87-base-pair reads, so those segments were excluded. In a later analysis, the rate of TCR association differed among HLA loci, with DRB1 alleles having the most associated TCRs and HLA-C alleles having the fewest. Several of the top co-occurrence clusters appeared to be linked to parvovirus B19, influenza, CMV and Epstein-Barr virus, according to a later analysis. A total of about 150 TCR beta chains were listed by the study as associated with cytomegalovirus. CMV serostatus was the only immune exposure information available for the cohort. In vitro tests confirmed that three of the cytomegalovirus-associated TCR beta chains recognize cytomegalovirus antigens. When HLA alleles, especially DR and DQ, strongly co-occurred, attributing TCR associations to individual alleles was difficult. In a later genetic analysis, fewer N-insertions in productive TCRs were reported among donors in an Asian-associated ancestry cluster than the 666-donor mean. The classifier was reported to diagnose cytomegalovirus status with high specificity and sensitivity in both the original cohort and the validation cohort. It was suggested by the authors that the approach could potentially be generalized to other disease states and immunological phenotypes. According to a later analysis, most CMV-associated TCR beta chains appeared to be HLA-restricted, and the HLA associations seemed to be driven largely by CMV exposure. The presence/absence analyses assumed that sequencing depth was roughly uniform across donors, and that assumption may not be true. Correlated functional status among segregating V segments might be attributable to linkage disequilibrium, but an unknown experimental factor could not be ruled out. Because some donors lacked HLA typing at each locus, the association tests relied only on the typed subset. In a later analysis, HLA-associated TCR beta chains showed more clonal expansion and lower generation probabilities than non-associated chains that were equally common.

V and J are truncated by 1 base and 0 bases respectively, leaving an intervening sequence of 7 bases. Sequences LGHNA (CDR1) and YSLEER (CDR2) are obtained from the germline V gene. The CDR3 spans 15 residues, from the cysteine through the phenylalanine. Only the CDR3 portion is preserved as DNA: 45 bases, with reading frame beginning at the first base. The protocol used for the library was the immunoSEQ multiplex PCR assay. For the multiplex PCR, a mixture combining 60 forward primers for TCR Vbeta segments and 13 reverse primers for TCR Jbeta segments was used. The CDR3 region of rearranged TCR beta genes was amplified from genomic DNA with a multiplex PCR assay. The Illumina HiSeq System was used to sequence the amplified TCR beta libraries as 87-base-pair reads. As for how the authors treated the data: A later analysis tallied 70 million to 100 million unique TCR beta chains across the 666 repertoires, and approximately 11 million of those chains were shared by two or more donors. Raw reads were error-corrected and collapsed into unique sequences by a nearest-neighbor algorithm in which closely related sequences were merged to remove PCR and sequencing errors. Alignment of CDR3 sequences to IMGT reference sequences was used to assign V, D and J gene segments. Each retained sequence needed at least a six-nucleotide match to both a V gene segment and a J gene segment. A rearrangement counted as productive if the CDR3 had no stop codons and remained in frame with V and J, and every other rearrangement counted as non-productive. CDR3 was defined by IMGT convention, running from the second conserved V-encoded cysteine to the conserved J-encoded phenylalanine. The earlier analysis of about 610 of the donors excluded any sequence lacking an unambiguous match to a single V gene segment. An earlier analysis of a few hundred of the donors classified V segments as functional when productive rearrangements were above 56.7% and as segregating when the standard deviation between donors was above 5%. A statistical classification framework was developed to diagnose cytomegalovirus status using the catalog of TCR beta chain sequences. V and J gene assignment, in a later analysis, came from comparing TCR nucleotide sequences with IMGT/GENE-DB human TR gene sequences. In a later analysis, CDR3 sequences and most-parsimonious VDJ recombination scenarios were assigned using the TCRdist pipeline. A later analysis defined each TCR beta chain by its CDR3 amino acid sequence plus V-gene family, and excluded reads lacking a unique V-gene family. A later analysis removed several hundred highly shared, low-generation-probability nucleotide sequences to deal with suspected cross-contamination and a sequencing artifact. In a later analysis, a clonal expansion index for each public chain was calculated from normalized within-repertoire ranks of inferred template counts. A later analysis computed generation probabilities with a VDJ recombination model fitted to out-of-frame rearrangements, and checked the results against IGoR. In a later analysis, TCR-TCR, TCR-HLA and TCR-CMV co-occurrence was scored with hypergeometric tests, and a repertoire-size bias correction was applied to TCR pairs. False discovery rates were estimated in a later analysis by permuting HLA or CMV assignments 20 times. In a later analysis, co-occurring TCRs were grouped using DBSCAN, and TCRdist sequence similarity was added for clustering within HLA-allele-positive subsets. Co-occurrence clustering excluded repertoires with fewer than 30,000 or more than 120,000 public chains, plus five with anomalous nucleotide sharing. The table was pulled from immuneACCESS by TCRdb, which kept in-frame rearrangements only. Such tables lose some clones; where checked, under half of the loss comes from unresolved V genes, and the rest has no known cause. The V and J calls and clone size come from that table; D and trimming were worked out from the DNA. Across this sample there are approximately 130,000 clones, with around 77% seen only once. The ten biggest clones cover roughly 1.2% of the sample.

The cohort comprised around 690 healthy bone marrow donors. Cohort members were all nominally healthy when sampled, although unrecorded immune exposures were likely present. The donor tested CMV seronegative and was one of the 352 seronegative cohort members. A peripheral blood sample was collected from each donor, and TCR beta sequencing was performed on peripheral blood mononuclear cells. Genomic DNA extraction from the blood cell samples was performed with the Qiagen DNeasy Blood Extraction Kit. The origin of this receptor is a man aged 45-65 years in good health and CMV-seronegative. Sequencing used PBMCs. Here the chain combines TRBV4-3 and TRBJ1-3, with a tentative D gene TRBD1 over 5 matching bases. The DNA is TGCGCCAGCAGCCAAGGACAGAGCTCTGGAAACACCATATATTTT. This sequence encodes CASSQGQSSGNTIYF.